This TCR beta chain was captured by sequencing in a study of identical twins. The study, taken as a whole, reports: Diverse VJ usage suggested most zero-insertion clonotypes were not invariant T cells. High-abundance cord blood beta clonotypes had fewer insertions; memory repertoires showed none.

TCRdb re-called the 5' RACE reads through MiXCR, storing one row per CDR3 protein. The repertoire holds approximately 300,000 distinct CDR3 sequences, with roughly 8.6% as singletons. This clonotype was picked up many times. As yet, its antigen is unknown. Only healthy Caucasians were enrolled as donors. The germline gives CDR1 GTSNPN, CDR2 SVGIG (reference sequence). There are 11 residues in the CDR3. The junction had 2 bases not matched to a gene; V was cut back by 3 bases and J by 6 bases. This sample also belongs to another study, concerning yellow fever vaccine responses in identical twins.

The chain links TRBV30 to TRBJ2-7; 7 bases are shared with TRBD2. This TCR derives from a woman younger than 30 in good health. Sequencing was carried out using CD8+ T cells sorted from blood. The CDR3 reads CAWSPGGEQYF. The CDR3 region has the DNA TGTGCCTGGAGCCCGGGGGGCGAGCAGTACTTC. Drawing the rest from reference TRBV30 and TRBJ2-7, the complete variable domain is SQTIHQWPATLVQPVGSPLSLECTVEGTSNPNLYWYRQAAGRGLQLLFYSVGIGQISSEVPQNLSASRPQDRQFILSSKKLLLSDSGFYLCAWSPGGEQYFGPGTRLTVT.